This T cell receptor beta chain was recovered during a study of blood T cell repertoires in COVID-19. The CDR3 consists of 14 residues. Germline CDR1 is SGHRS and CDR2 is YFSETQ. The junction had 5 bases not matched to a gene; V was cut back by 4 bases and J by 6 bases. Grouping used clinical history reported by participants in a survey and questionnaire. Sequencing was performed with immunoSEQ multiplex PCR; in TCRdb, only in-frame clones are kept and a portion is missing. This sample has 200,000 to 300,000 clones, with approximately 88% found just once. The sequenced material came from PBMCs or T cells enriched from blood (not recorded which). This chain joins TRBV5-1 and TRBJ2-7; 12 nucleotides agree with TRBD1. This receptor was identified in a woman in her thirties or forties with acute COVID-19. The CDR3 loop reads CASSPTGQGAEQYV. CDR3 in DNA: TGCGCCAGCAGCCCGACGGGACAGGGGGCCGAGCAGTACGTC.